A single sample is the source of the 13 T cell receptor beta chains below, sequenced in a study of cytomegalovirus exposure and HLA in healthy donors. Sequenced by immunoSEQ multiplex PCR; TCRdb stores in-frame clones only, minus some. The table has about 79,000 clones, 93% seen once. What was sequenced was PBMCs. All receptors derive from a woman in her twenties or thirties in good health and CMV-seronegative.

The chain employs TRBV4-1 and TRBJ2-5; TRBD2 is a possible D gene (6 bases). V lost 6 bases, J lost 2 bases, and 16 bases lay in between. This CDR3 comprises 15 residues. Germline values: CDR1 MGHRA, CDR2 YSYEKL. The CDR3 nucleotides read TGCGCCAGCAGATTAAAGTTGGGGGGTCAAGAGACCCAGTACTTC. Protein sequence: CASRLKLGGQETQYF.

This clone was seen a single time. The chain carries TRBV2 and TRBJ1-2; 7 nucleotides align to TRBD1. This CDR3 comprises 14 residues. V trimming: 3 bases; J trimming: 4 bases; junction bases outside the gene matches: 5. The V gene's germline CDR1 is SNHLY and CDR2 FYNNEI. Here the CDR3 reads CASSEQGVPYGYTF. CDR3 nucleotide sequence: TGTGCCAGCAGTGAGCAGGGGGTGCCCTATGGCTACACCTTC.

V and J are TRBV27 and TRBJ1-5; D is unresolved. Trimming stripped 5 bases from V and 2 bases from J, with 16 bases between. This CDR3 is 16 amino acids long. The germline V gene has CDR1 MNHEY and CDR2 SMNVEV (reference sequence). As DNA, the CDR3 is TGTGCCAGCAGTCCCTGGGAGGGAGTGGGCAATCAGCCCCAGCATTTT. Translation gives CASSPWEGVGNQPQHF.

This chain connects TRBV4-1 to TRBJ1-5; 7 bases agree with TRBD1. V lost 5 bases, J lost 6 bases, and 4 bases stayed unmatched. From germline, CDR1 is MGHRA and CDR2 YSYEKL. The CDR3 has 13 amino acids. CDR3 DNA sequence: TGCGCCAGCAGCTTCCCAGGGGGTCAGCCCCAGCATTTT. Translating it yields CASSFPGGQPQHF.

The V call is TRBV25-1, the J call TRBJ1-1, with 7 positions matching TRBD1. Germline assignment: CDR1 MGHDK and CDR2 SYGVNS. V gave up 7 bases and J gave up 4 bases; unmatched junction bases: 6. The CDR3 totals 13 residues. This CDR3 reads CASTNRGVTEAFF. CDR3 in DNA: TGTGCCAGCACTAACAGGGGAGTCACTGAAGCTTTCTTT.

This chain connects TRBV28 to TRBJ1-5; D is unresolved. V was clipped by 3 bases and J by 0 bases, with 6 bases between them. CDR1 and CDR2 from the germline V gene are MDHEN and SYDVKM. CDR3 size: 14 residues. This chain's CDR3 is CASSLGSSNQPQHF. The CDR3, as DNA: TGTGCCAGCAGTTTGGGGAGTAGCAATCAGCCCCAGCATTTT.

The chain is built from TRBV6-1 and TRBJ1-2; D uncertain. CDR3 length: 13 residues. V lost 4 bases to trimming and J lost 3 bases, with 9 bases between them. CDR1 and CDR2 from the germline V gene are MNHNS and SASEGT. CDR3 protein: CASSVTADYGYTF. The CDR3 nucleotides read TGTGCCAGCAGTGTCACAGCAGACTATGGCTACACCTTC.

This clone was counted a few times. The CDR3 nucleotides are TGCGCCAGCAGCTTCCTACTCAACACCGGGGAGCTGTTTTTT. Translating gives CASSFLLNTGELFF. This chain uses TRBV5-1 with TRBJ2-2; D uncertain. Germline V lookup: CDR1 SGHRS, CDR2 YFSETQ. The germline V and J ends were trimmed by 2 bases and 2 bases, with 7 bases remaining between them. The CDR3 totals 14 residues.

The CDR3 spells CASTPGGFDTEAFF. Here the CDR3 DNA reads TGTGCCAGTACTCCAGGGGGCTTCGACACTGAAGCTTTCTTT. The chain employs TRBV19 and TRBJ1-1, with TRBD1 matching over 8 bases. This CDR3 has 14 amino acids. The ends lost 7 bases at V and 3 bases at J; junction bases unmatched: 7. In germline, CDR1 is LNHDA, CDR2 SQIVND (reference sequence).

The chain combines TRBV9 with TRBJ2-5; D call uncertain. V lost 2 bases to trimming and J lost 5 bases, with 13 bases between them. The CDR3 totals 14 residues. Looked up from germline, CDR1 is SGDLS and CDR2 is YYNGEE. The CDR3 DNA is TGTGCCAGCAGCGTTAATTCAATGCAGGAGACCCAGTACTTC. It encodes CASSVNSMQETQYF. Full variable domain (remainder filled in from reference TRBV9 and TRBJ2-5): DSGVTQTPKHLITATGQRVTLRCSPRSGDLSVYWYQQSLDQGLQFLIQYYNGEERAKGNILERFSAQQFPDLHSELNLSSLELGDSALYFCASSVNSMQETQYFGPGTRLLVL.

This chain uses TRBV28 with TRBJ1-2; D might be TRBD1 (5 bases). The CDR3 sequence is 12 residues long. Germline V gene sequence: CDR1 MDHEN, CDR2 SYDVKM. The ends were cut back, 7 bases at V and 3 bases at J, with 9 bases in the middle. In DNA form, the CDR3 reads TGTGCCAGCACAGGGCGCGACTATGGCTACACCTTC. Protein product: CASTGRDYGYTF.

The chain uses TRBV29-1 and TRBJ2-1, with 15 bases that match TRBD2. The germline gives CDR1 SQVTM, CDR2 ANQGSEA. The CDR3 loop spans 17 amino acids. J gave up 4 bases and V 4 bases, and 8 bases lay outside the gene matches. CDR3 sequence (DNA): TGCAGCGTTGCCCGGACTAGCGGGGGGGCTCGGTACAATGAGCAGTTCTTC. Residues: CSVARTSGGARYNEQFF.

The chain employs TRBV4-1 and TRBJ1-3, with a tentative D call TRBD1 (5 bases). This CDR3 is 18 amino acids long. V was trimmed by 0 bases and J by 0 bases, leaving 15 bases between them. The germline V gene has CDR1 MGHRA and CDR2 YSYEKL. The CDR3: CASSQEPKPQGSGNTIYF. In nucleotides, the CDR3 is TGCGCCAGCAGCCAAGAGCCCAAACCCCAGGGCTCTGGAAACACCATATATTTT.